Included here is one T cell receptor (beta chain) sequence, with context. Antigen unknown. The data belong to a study of beta chain features in type 1 diabetes. Findings and caveats of the study: The naive, central memory and Treg TCRB repertoires looked more alike in patients than they did in healthy donors.

Since all of the isolated RNA was reverse transcribed, expressed TCRB transcripts were what got sequenced. A few million reads were obtained on average from naive, central memory and regulatory T cell samples. Data came from immunoSEQ multiplex PCR; TCRdb stores just in-frame clones and leaves some out. The sample includes fewer than 200,000 clones, around 13% seen only once; the top ten take about 0.58%. J lost 2 bases, V lost 2 bases, and 9 bases had no gene match. Germline values: CDR1 GTSNPN, CDR2 SVGIG (reference sequence). The CDR3 has 16 amino acids. The TCR sequence derives from a woman in her late teens or twenties in good health. The chain employs TRBV30 and TRBJ2-5; 9 bases line up with TRBD2. Source material: central memory CD4+ T cells from blood. CDR3 nucleotides: TGTGCCTGGAGTATAGGGAGACTAGCGGTACAAGAGACCCAGTACTTC. This gives the protein CAWSIGRLAVQETQYF.